One and the same sample provided the 4 T cell receptor beta chains below, sequenced in a study of T cells after yellow fever vaccination (dated by TCRdb to the late 2010s). Libraries came from 5' RACE. The reads were generated on an Illumina NovaSeq 6000. The public reads were reprocessed in TCRdb via fastp at Q25 and MiXCR, keeping in-frame beta chains. Each entry merges the rows of one CDR3 protein and shows their most common DNA and genes. The sample table shows 200,000 to 250,000 distinct CDR3 sequences, and approximately 3% are seen once. The ten largest make up around 3% of the sample. Explained via the paper, the treatment or condition label denotes: live attenuated yellow fever vaccine strain. The specimen was CD4+ T cells sorted from PBMCs, collected 10 days after the yellow fever booster vaccination. The receptors stem from a man aged 18 to 30 who received the YFV17D yellow fever vaccine.

This clonotype has ten or more counts. This rearrangement joins TRBV6-2 or TRBV6-3 to TRBJ2-1; TRBD2 matches 11 bases. The germline gives CDR1 MNHEY, CDR2 SVGEGT. This CDR3 has 14 residues. With 5 bases clipped from V and 5 bases from J, the junction kept 2 bases outside the gene matches. The CDR3 DNA follows: TGTGCCAGCAGTCAGGGACTAGCGGACAATGAGCAGTTCTTC. This translates into CASSQGLADNEQFF.

This clonotype has more than one count but fewer than ten. The rearrangement uses TRBV7-8 and TRBJ2-3, with D possibly being TRBD1 (6 bases). Germline CDR1 reads SGHVS; CDR2 reads FQNEAQ. The CDR3 loop spans 17 amino acids. Deletions cut 5 bases from V and 0 bases from J, with 18 bases between. The CDR3 protein is CASSLDLQGLSTDTQYF. CDR3 in DNA: TGTGCCAGCAGCCTGGACCTACAGGGCTTGAGCACAGATACGCAGTATTTT.

The chain employs TRBV7-2 and TRBJ2-5; D is perhaps TRBD2 (5 bases). CDR3 length: 13 amino acids. Germline V gives CDR1 SGHTA, CDR2 FQGNSA. Trimming left V 3 bases short and J 5 bases short, with 10 bases between. The CDR3 reads CASSLFRRETQYF. Here the CDR3 DNA reads TGTGCCAGCAGCTTGTTCAGGAGGGAGACCCAGTACTTC.

V and J are TRBV18 and TRBJ2-1, with TRBD1 matching over 10 bases. V lost 4 bases to trimming and J lost 4 bases; unmatched junction nucleotides: 4. Looked up from germline, CDR1 is KGHSH and CDR2 is LQKENI. The CDR3 has 15 residues. CDR3 residues: CASSRQGAQYNEQFF. CDR3 in DNA: TGTGCCAGCTCACGACAGGGGGCGCAGTACAATGAGCAGTTCTTC.